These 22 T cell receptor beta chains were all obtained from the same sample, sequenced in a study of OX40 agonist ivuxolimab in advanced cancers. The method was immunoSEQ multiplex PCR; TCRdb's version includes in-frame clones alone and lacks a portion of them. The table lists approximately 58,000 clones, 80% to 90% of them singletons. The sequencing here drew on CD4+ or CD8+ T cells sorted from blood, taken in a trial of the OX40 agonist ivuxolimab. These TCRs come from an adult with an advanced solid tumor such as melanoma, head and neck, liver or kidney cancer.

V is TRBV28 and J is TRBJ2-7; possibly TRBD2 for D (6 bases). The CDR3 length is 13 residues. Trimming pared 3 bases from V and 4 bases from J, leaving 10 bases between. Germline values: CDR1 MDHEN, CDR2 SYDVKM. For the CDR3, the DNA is TGTGCCAGCAGTTTTTCGGGGAGGTACGAGCAGTACTTC. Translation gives CASSFSGRYEQYF.

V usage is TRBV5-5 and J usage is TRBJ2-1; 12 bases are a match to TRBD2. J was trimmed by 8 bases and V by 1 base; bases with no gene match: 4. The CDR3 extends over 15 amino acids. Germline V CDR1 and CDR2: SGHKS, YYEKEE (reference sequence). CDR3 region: CASSLLASGGDEQFF. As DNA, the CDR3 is TGTGCCAGCAGCTTGCTAGCTAGCGGGGGGGATGAGCAGTTCTTC. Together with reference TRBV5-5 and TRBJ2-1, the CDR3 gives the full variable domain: DAGVTQSPTHLIKTRGQQVTLRCSPISGHKSVSWYQQVLGQGPQFIFQYYEKEERGRGNFPDRFSARQFPNYSSELNVNALLLGDSALYLCASSLLASGGDEQFFGPGTRLTVL.

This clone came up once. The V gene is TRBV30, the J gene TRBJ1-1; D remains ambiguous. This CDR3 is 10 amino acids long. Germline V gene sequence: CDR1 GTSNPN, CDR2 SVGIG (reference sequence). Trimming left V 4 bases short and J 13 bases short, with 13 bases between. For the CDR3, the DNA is TGTGCCTGGACCCAGTTACAAGGTTTCTTT. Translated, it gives CAWTQLQGFF. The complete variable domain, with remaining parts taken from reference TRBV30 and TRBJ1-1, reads SQTIHQWPATLVQPVGSPLSLECTVEGTSNPNLYWYRQAAGRGLQLLFYSVGIGQISSEVPQNLSASRPQDRQFILSSKKLLLSDSGFYLCAWTQLQGFFGQGTRLTVV.

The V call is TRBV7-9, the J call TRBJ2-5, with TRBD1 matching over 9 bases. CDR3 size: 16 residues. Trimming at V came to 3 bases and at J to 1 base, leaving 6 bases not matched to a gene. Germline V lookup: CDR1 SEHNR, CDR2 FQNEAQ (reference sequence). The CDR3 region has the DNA TGTGCCAGCAGCTTCGAAGGACAGGGGCCCCAAGAGACCCAGTACTTC. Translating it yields CASSFEGQGPQETQYF.

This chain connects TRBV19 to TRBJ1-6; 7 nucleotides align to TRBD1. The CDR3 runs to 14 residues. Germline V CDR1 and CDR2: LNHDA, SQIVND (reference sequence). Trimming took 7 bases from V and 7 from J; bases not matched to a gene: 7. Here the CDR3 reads CASNKGQRNSPLHF. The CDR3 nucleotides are TGTGCCAGTAATAAGGGACAGAGGAATTCACCCCTCCACTTT. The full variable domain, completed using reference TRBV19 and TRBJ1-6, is DGGITQSPKYLFRKEGQNVTLSCEQNLNHDAMYWYRQDPGQGLRLIYYSQIVNDFQKGDIAEGYSVSREKKESFPLTVTSAQKNPTAFYLCASNKGQRNSPLHFGNGTRLTVT.

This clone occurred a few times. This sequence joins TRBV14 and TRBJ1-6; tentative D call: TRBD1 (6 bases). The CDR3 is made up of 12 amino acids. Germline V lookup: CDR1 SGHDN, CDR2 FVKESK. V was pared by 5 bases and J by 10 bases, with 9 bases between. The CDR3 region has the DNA TGTGCCAGCAGCACAGGGAGGTCACCCCTCCACTTT. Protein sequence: CASSTGRSPLHF. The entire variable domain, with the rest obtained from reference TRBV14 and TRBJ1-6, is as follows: EAGVTQFPSHSVIEKGQTVTLRCDPISGHDNLYWYRRVMGKEIKFLLHFVKESKQDESGMPNNRFLAERTGGTYSTLKVQPAELEDSGVYFCASSTGRSPLHFGNGTRLTVT.

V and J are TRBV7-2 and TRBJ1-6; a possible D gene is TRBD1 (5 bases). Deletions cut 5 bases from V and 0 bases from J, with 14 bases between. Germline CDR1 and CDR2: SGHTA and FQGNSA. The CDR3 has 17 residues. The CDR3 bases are TGTGCCAGCAGCCCGCAGGGATGGTCCTCCTATAATTCACCCCTCCACTTT. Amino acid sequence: CASSPQGWSSYNSPLHF.

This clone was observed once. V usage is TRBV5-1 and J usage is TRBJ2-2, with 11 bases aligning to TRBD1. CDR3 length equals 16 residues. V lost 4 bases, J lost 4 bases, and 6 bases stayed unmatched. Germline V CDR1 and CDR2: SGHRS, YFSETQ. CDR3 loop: CASSPGQGAVTGELFF. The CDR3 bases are TGCGCCAGCAGCCCAGGACAGGGGGCGGTCACCGGGGAGCTGTTTTTT.

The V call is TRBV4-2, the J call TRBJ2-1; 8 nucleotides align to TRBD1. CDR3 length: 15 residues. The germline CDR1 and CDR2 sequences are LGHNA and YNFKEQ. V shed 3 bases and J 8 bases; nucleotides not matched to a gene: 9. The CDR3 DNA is TGTGCCAGCAGCCATGGTTCGGCAGGGGGCGATGAGCAGTTCTTC. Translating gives CASSHGSAGGDEQFF.

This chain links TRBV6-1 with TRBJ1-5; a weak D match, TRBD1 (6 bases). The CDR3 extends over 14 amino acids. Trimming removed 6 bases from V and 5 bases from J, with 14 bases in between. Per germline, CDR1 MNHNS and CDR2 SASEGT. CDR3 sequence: CASSYRDTDQPQHF. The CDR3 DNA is TGTGCCAGCAGCTATAGGGACACCGATCAGCCCCAGCATTTT.

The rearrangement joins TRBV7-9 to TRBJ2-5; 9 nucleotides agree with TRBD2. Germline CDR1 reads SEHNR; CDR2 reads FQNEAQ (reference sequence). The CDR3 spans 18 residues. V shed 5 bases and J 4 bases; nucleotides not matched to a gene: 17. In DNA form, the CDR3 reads TGTGCCAGCAGCCCTCGAGGTAGCGGGGGAGACCCGAGAGAGACCCAGTACTTC. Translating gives CASSPRGSGGDPRETQYF.

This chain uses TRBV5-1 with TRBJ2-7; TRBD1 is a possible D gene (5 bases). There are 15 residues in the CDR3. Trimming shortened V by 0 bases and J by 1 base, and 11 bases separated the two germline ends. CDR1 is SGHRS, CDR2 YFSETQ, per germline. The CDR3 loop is CASSLAMDKSYEQYF. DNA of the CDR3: TGCGCCAGCAGCTTGGCCATGGACAAGTCCTACGAGCAGTACTTC.

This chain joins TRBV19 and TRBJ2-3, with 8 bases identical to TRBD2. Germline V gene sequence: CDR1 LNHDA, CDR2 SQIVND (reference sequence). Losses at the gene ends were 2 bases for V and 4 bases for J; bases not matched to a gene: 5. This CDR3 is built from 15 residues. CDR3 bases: TGTGCCAGTAGTATATCGGCGGGGGGCCCAGATACGCAGTATTTT. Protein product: CASSISAGGPDTQYF.

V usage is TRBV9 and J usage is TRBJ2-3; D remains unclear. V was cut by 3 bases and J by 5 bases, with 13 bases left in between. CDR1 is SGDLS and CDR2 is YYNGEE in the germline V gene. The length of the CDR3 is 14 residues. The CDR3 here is CASSAITAGDTQYF. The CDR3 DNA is TGTGCCAGCAGCGCCATTACGGCAGGAGATACGCAGTATTTT.

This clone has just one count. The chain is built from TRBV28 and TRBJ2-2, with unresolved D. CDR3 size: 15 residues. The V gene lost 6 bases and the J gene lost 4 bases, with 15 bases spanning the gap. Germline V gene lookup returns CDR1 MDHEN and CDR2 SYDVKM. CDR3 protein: CASSDNSKGTGELFF. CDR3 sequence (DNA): TGTGCCAGCAGCGATAATTCCAAGGGCACCGGGGAGCTGTTTTTT. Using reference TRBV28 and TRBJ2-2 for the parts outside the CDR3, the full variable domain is DVKVTQSSRYLVKRTGEKVFLECVQDMDHENMFWYRQDPGLGLRLIYFSYDVKMKEKGDIPEGYSVSREKKERFSLILESASTNQTSMYLCASSDNSKGTGELFFGEGSRLTVL.

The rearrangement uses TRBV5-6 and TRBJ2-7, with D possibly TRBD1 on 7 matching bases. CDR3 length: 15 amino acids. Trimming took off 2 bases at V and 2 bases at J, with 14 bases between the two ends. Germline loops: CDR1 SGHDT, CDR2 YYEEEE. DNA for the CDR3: TGTGCCAGCAGCTTTTATCAGGGGGGTACCTACGAGCAGTACTTC. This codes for CASSFYQGGTYEQYF.

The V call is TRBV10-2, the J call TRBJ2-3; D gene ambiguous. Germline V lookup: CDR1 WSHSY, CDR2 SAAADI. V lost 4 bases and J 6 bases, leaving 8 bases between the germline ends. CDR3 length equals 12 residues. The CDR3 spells CASSVASDTQYF. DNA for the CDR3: TGCGCCAGCAGTGTTGCTTCGGATACGCAGTATTTT.

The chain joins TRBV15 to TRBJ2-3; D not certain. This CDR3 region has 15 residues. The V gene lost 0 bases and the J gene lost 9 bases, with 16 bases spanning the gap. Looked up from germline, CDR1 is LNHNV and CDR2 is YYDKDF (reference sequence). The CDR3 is CATSRDQWRSGTQYF. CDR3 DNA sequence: TGTGCCACCAGCAGAGATCAATGGCGGAGTGGGACGCAGTATTTT.

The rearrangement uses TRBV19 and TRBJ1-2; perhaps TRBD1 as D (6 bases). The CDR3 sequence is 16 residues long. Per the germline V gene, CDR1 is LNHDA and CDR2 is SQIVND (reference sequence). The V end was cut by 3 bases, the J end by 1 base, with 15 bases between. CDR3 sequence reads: CASSIPGDVRNYGYTF. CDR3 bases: TGTGCCAGTAGTATTCCAGGGGATGTTCGTAACTATGGCTACACCTTC.

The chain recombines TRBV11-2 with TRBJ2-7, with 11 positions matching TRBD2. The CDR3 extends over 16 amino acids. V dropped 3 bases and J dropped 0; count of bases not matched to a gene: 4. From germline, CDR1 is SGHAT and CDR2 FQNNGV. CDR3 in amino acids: CASSFLAGGFSYEQYF. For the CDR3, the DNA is TGTGCCAGCAGCTTTCTAGCGGGAGGTTTCTCCTACGAGCAGTACTTC.

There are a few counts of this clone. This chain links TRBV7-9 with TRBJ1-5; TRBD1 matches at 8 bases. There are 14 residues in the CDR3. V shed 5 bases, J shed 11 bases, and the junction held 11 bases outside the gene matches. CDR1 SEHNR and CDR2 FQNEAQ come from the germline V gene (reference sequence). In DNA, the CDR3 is TGTGCCAGCAGCGACACCGGGACAGGTGATACCCAGCATTTT. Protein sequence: CASSDTGTGDTQHF.

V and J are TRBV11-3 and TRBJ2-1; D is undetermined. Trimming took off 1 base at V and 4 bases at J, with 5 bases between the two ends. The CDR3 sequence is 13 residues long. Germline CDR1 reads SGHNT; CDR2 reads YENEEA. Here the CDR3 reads CASSLAGYNEQFF. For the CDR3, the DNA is TGTGCCAGCAGCTTAGCCGGGTACAATGAGCAGTTCTTC.